The rows below give T cell receptor beta chains drawn from one sample of a study of blood T cells in healthy people across ages. TCRdb independently ran MiXCR on the 5' RACE reads; one entry per CDR3 protein. This table has 1.5 million to 1.8 million distinct CDR3 sequences, less than 45% appearing once. The sample comprised blood. These TCRs come from a woman between 18 and 30 years old in good health. Each CDR3 is given without its conserved first and last residue. D genes are given only for firm matches.

NA | TRBJ1-3 | TRBV7-3 | ASSPGPFSGNTIY
TRBD1 | TRBJ2-7 | TRBV20-1 | SAATGALYEQY
TRBD1 | TRBJ1-5 | TRBV12-3/TRBV12-4 | ASSSWTGLGQPQH
NA | TRBJ2-7 | TRBV19 | ASSPGDIYEQY
NA | TRBJ1-1 | TRBV6-2/TRBV6-3 | ASMEVRTEAF
TRBD2 | TRBJ2-5 | TRBV11-2 | ASKGLAGGYKETQY
NA | TRBJ1-1 | TRBV20-1 | SAPTKGRNTEAF
NA | TRBJ1-1 | TRBV5-1 | ASSGWTGVNTEAF
NA | TRBJ2-1 | TRBV11-2 | ASSVWQGNEQF
NA | TRBJ2-5 | TRBV27 | ASSFTGSWEQY
NA | TRBJ1-2 | TRBV10-3 | AISESSTALRYGYT
NA | TRBJ1-5 | TRBV20-1 | SAKPSRGNQPQH
TRBD2 | TRBJ2-4 | TRBV29-1 | SSGNGRLAGLEDIQN
NA | TRBJ1-2 | TRBV11-2 | ASRREGYGYT
TRBD2 | TRBJ2-3 | TRBV18 | ASSAWTSGSTDTQY
NA | TRBJ2-6 | TRBV20-1 | SADGLGSGANVLT
TRBD1 | TRBJ2-1 | TRBV20-1 | SAPTGPYNEQF
TRBD2 | TRBJ2-1 | TRBV7-7 | ASSSSRLAESKNEQF
NA | TRBJ2-1 | TRBV5-4 | ASSSPAGNTIYNEQF
TRBD1 | TRBJ1-1 | TRBV7-9 | ASSFRTGSNTEAF
TRBD1 | TRBJ1-5 | TRBV28 | ASSFLTGSNQPQH
TRBD1 | TRBJ2-7 | TRBV6-5 | ASRRQGRRSYEQY
NA | TRBJ2-3 | TRBV6-5 | ASTLGPDTQY
TRBD2 | TRBJ2-3 | TRBV5-1 | ASRASGSRTDTQY
TRBD2 | TRBJ2-3 | TRBV7-2 | ASSLSGGLAADTQY
NA | TRBJ2-4 | TRBV5-1 | ASSLGDSKNIQY
TRBD1 | TRBJ1-5 | TRBV28 | ASSFLVTGDQPQH
NA | TRBJ2-1 | TRBV15 | ATSGGSNSYNEQF
NA | TRBJ1-2 | TRBV6-1 | ASSENPIIQRGYT
NA | TRBJ2-7 | TRBV29-1 | SVEDPDSPYEQY
NA | TRBJ2-7 | TRBV3-1 | ASSQGQSALYEQY
NA | TRBJ1-1 | TRBV29-1 | SVGQRGTEAF
NA | TRBJ1-1 | TRBV6-5 | TSSYNREAF
NA | TRBJ1-2 | TRBV3-1 | ASRPDNYGYT
TRBD1 | TRBJ1-2 | TRBV4-3 | ASSPYSADRGGYT
NA | TRBJ2-7 | TRBV27 | ASSITRGDSGADEQY
NA | TRBJ1-5 | TRBV20-1 | SGEQGNQPQH
NA | TRBJ2-6 | TRBV4-3 | ASSQRIPPVRETSGANVLT
NA | TRBJ2-3 | TRBV14 | ASSHLGVDTQY
TRBD2 | TRBJ2-1 | TRBV29-1 | SVPSGLAGIYNEQF
NA | TRBJ2-7 | TRBV12-3/TRBV12-4 | ASSFLRQGGEQY
NA | TRBJ1-4 | TRBV13 | ASAGSWGDEKLF
NA | TRBJ1-2 | TRBV24-1 | ATSDSQVPIYGYT
NA | TRBJ1-2 | TRBV10-3 | AISGSPDSLDGYT
NA | TRBJ2-3 | TRBV2 | ASSEGASKVVLY
NA | TRBJ1-1 | TRBV7-9 | ASSLGGLVQGYTEAF
TRBD1 | TRBJ2-7 | TRBV20-1 | SARDKGQTYEQY
NA | TRBJ2-7 | TRBV4-3 | ASTQDRGTLYEQY
TRBD1 | TRBJ1-2 | TRBV15 | ATSRRQGSNYGYT
NA | TRBJ2-1 | TRBV29-1 | SVGAYRNEQF
NA | TRBJ1-2 | TRBV6-2/TRBV6-3 | ASTRSDYGYT
NA | TRBJ1-6 | TRBV3-1 | ASRHTNSPLH
NA | TRBJ2-2 | TRBV5-1 | ASSPDMQAGELF
TRBD1 | TRBJ2-1 | TRBV27 | ASSFGTGAYNEQF